This T cell receptor (beta chain) was sequenced in a study of blood T cell repertoires in COVID-19. At the level of the study: PBMCs, B-cell-depleted T cells, or T cells provided the cDNA or gDNA that made up the material.

Germline V gene data show CDR1 as GTSNPN and CDR2 as SVGIG (reference sequence). Trimming at V came to 1 base and at J to 5 bases, leaving 0 bases not matched to a gene. The CDR3 covers 12 residues. The assay was immunoSEQ multiplex PCR, and TCRdb's table has in-frame clones only and misses some. The table lists 240,000 or so clones, 82% of them singletons. The chain couples TRBV30 to TRBJ2-3; TRBD1 matches at 7 bases. Material: peripheral blood. The clonotype originates from a young woman with acute or convalescent COVID-19. This CDR3 is CAWSDRGDTQYF. In DNA, the CDR3 is TGTGCCTGGAGTGACAGGGGAGATACGCAGTATTTT.